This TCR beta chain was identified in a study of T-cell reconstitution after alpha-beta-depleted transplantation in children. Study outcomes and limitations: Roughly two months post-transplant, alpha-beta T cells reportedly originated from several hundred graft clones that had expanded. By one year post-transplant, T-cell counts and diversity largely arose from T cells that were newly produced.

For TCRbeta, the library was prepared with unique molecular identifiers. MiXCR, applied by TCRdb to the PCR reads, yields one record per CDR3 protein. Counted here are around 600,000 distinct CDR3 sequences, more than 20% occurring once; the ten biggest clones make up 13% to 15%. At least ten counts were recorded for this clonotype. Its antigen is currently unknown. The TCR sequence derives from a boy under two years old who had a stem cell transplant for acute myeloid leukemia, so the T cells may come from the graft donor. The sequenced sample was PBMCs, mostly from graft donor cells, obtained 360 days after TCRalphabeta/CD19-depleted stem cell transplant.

In nucleotides, the CDR3 is TGCGCCAGCAGCTTGGAGGGGGAAGGAGCCGGGGAGCTGTTTTTT. It is translated as CASSLEGEGAGELFF. The V call is TRBV5-1, the J call TRBJ2-2, with D possibly TRBD1 on 6 matching bases. CDR1 is SGHRS and CDR2 is YFSETQ in the germline V gene. The CDR3 loop spans 15 amino acids. Trimming left V 0 bases short and J 6 bases short, with 12 bases between.